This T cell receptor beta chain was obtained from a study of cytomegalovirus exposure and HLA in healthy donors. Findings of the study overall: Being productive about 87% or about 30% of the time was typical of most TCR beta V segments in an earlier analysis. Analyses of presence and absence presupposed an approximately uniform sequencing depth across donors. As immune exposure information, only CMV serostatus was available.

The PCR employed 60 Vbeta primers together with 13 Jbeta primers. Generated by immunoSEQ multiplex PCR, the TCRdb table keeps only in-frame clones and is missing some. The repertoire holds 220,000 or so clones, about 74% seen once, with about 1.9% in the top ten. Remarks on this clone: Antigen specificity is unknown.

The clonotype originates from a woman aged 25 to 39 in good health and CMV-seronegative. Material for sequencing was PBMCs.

Here the CDR3 reads CASSLATGRGYNEQFF. The CDR3 nucleotides are TGCGCCAGCAGCTTGGCGACCGGGAGGGGGTACAATGAGCAGTTCTTC. V usage is TRBV5-1 and J usage is TRBJ2-1; 8 bases align to TRBD2. There are 16 residues in the CDR3. Germline V gene lookup returns CDR1 SGHRS and CDR2 YFSETQ. The trim removed 0 bases at V and 4 bases at J, leaving 6 bases unmatched.